The 15 T cell receptor beta chains below were found in one sample sequenced in a study of T cell responses to AZD1222 COVID-19 vaccine. The protocol was immunoSEQ multiplex PCR, while the TCRdb copy is restricted to in-frame clones and leaves out a portion. The table lists around 85,000 clones, 65% to 90% of them singletons, with 5% to 7.5% in the top ten. The sample in question was peripheral blood, obtained on day 0 of AZD1222 vaccination. These receptors were taken from an adult in good health.

The table lists this clone with a few counts. The rearrangement joins TRBV5-6 to TRBJ1-3; D unresolved. The V gene lost 2 bases and the J gene lost 0 bases, with 12 bases spanning the gap. The CDR3 runs to 16 residues. The germline V gene has CDR1 SGHDT and CDR2 YYEEEE. CDR3 loop: CASSFSTGNSGNTIYF. DNA of the CDR3: TGTGCCAGCAGCTTCTCGACGGGAAACTCTGGAAACACCATATATTTT.

The chain links TRBV9 to TRBJ1-4; 7 nucleotides match TRBD1. Germline V gene data show CDR1 as SGDLS and CDR2 as YYNGEE. V lost 7 bases to trimming and J lost 7 bases; unmatched junction nucleotides: 19. The CDR3 loop spans 17 amino acids. In DNA, the CDR3 is TGTGCCAGCGCAGAAGGACAGGTTGGGACGGTGGGTGAAAAACTGTTTTTT. Its protein product is CASAEGQVGTVGEKLFF. The full variable domain, with the rest looked up from reference TRBV9 and TRBJ1-4, is DSGVTQTPKHLITATGQRVTLRCSPRSGDLSVYWYQQSLDQGLQFLIQYYNGEERAKGNILERFSAQQFPDLHSELNLSSLELGDSALYFCASAEGQVGTVGEKLFFGSGTQLSVL.

This chain links TRBV5-5 with TRBJ2-2; unclear D gene. Germline CDR1 SGHKS, CDR2 YYEKEE (reference sequence). Trimming took 1 base from V and 0 from J, leaving 13 bases between them. CDR3 length: 17 residues. The CDR3 sequence: CASSLLSVASNTGELFF. The CDR3 nucleotides are TGTGCCAGCAGCTTGCTCTCGGTCGCATCGAACACCGGGGAGCTGTTTTTT.

This chain connects TRBV30 to TRBJ1-6, with 7 bases identical to TRBD1. The CDR3 is made up of 13 amino acids. The germline V gene encodes CDR1 GTSNPN and CDR2 SVGIG (reference sequence). Germline trimming cut 4 bases from V and 8 bases from J; bases unmatched to any gene: 5. CDR3 nucleotide sequence: TGTGCCTGGACAGGCCAGGGGGATTCACCCCTCCACTTT. The encoded protein is CAWTGQGDSPLHF. The variable domain in full, completed from reference TRBV30 and TRBJ1-6, reads SQTIHQWPATLVQPVGSPLSLECTVEGTSNPNLYWYRQAAGRGLQLLFYSVGIGQISSEVPQNLSASRPQDRQFILSSKKLLLSDSGFYLCAWTGQGDSPLHFGNGTRLTVT.

This clone has just one count. The chain joins TRBV11-1 to TRBJ2-1; 9 positions agree with TRBD1. V shed 4 bases and J 4 bases; nucleotides not matched to a gene: 5. The CDR3 is 15 residues long. Germline V gene sequence: CDR1 SGHAT, CDR2 FQDESV (reference sequence). In DNA, the CDR3 is TGTGCCAGCAGCTACCCGGGACAGGGATACAATGAGCAGTTCTTC. It codes for CASSYPGQGYNEQFF.

The chain couples TRBV19 to TRBJ2-7, with TRBD2 matching over 10 bases. CDR3 length: 18 residues. Germline V lookup: CDR1 LNHDA, CDR2 SQIVND (reference sequence). V gave up 1 base and J gave up 5 bases; unmatched junction bases: 14. In DNA, the CDR3 is TGTGCCAGTAGTATAGGTCCCGTGGCTAGCGGGAGTATACACGAGCAGTACTTC. It is translated as CASSIGPVASGSIHEQYF.

The chain uses TRBV30 and TRBJ2-5; a possible D gene is TRBD1 (6 bases). Germline CDR1 and CDR2: GTSNPN and SVGIG (reference sequence). Trimming removed 3 bases at V and 9 bases at J, with 14 bases between. This CDR3 spans 12 amino acids. CDR3 residues: CAWRDSWTAQYF. As DNA, the CDR3 is TGTGCCTGGAGGGACAGCTGGACGGCCCAGTACTTC.

This clone was recorded once. This chain connects TRBV6-5 to TRBJ2-7; D possibly corresponds to TRBD1 (6 bases). Germline CDR1 and CDR2: MNHEY and SVGAGI. The CDR3 spans 14 residues. V lost 5 bases and J 3 bases, leaving 14 bases between the germline ends. For the CDR3, the DNA is TGTGCCAGCAGTAAACAGGGCATGCTCTACGAGCAGTACTTC. It specifies CASSKQGMLYEQYF.

This chain joins TRBV5-4 and TRBJ2-3; the D gene is possibly TRBD1 (6 bases). The V gene's germline CDR1 is SGHNT and CDR2 YYREEE (reference sequence). The V and J ends lost 0 bases and 6 bases respectively, with 14 bases between them. This CDR3 contains 15 residues. CDR3 nucleotide sequence: TGTGCCAGCAGCTTGGCCATGGGGGCAGCGGATACGCAGTATTTT. Translated, it gives CASSLAMGAADTQYF.

The chain uses TRBV5-1 and TRBJ2-1; D is undetermined. This CDR3 comprises 13 residues. Germline V gene sequence: CDR1 SGHRS, CDR2 YFSETQ. V lost 2 bases and J lost 5, with 8 bases in between. CDR3 sequence (DNA): TGCGCCAGCAGCTTATCCGGAAACAATGAGCAGTTCTTC. Its protein product is CASSLSGNNEQFF. Full variable domain (missing parts from reference TRBV5-1 and TRBJ2-1): KAGVTQTPRYLIKTRGQQVTLSCSPISGHRSVSWYQQTPGQGLQFLFEYFSETQRNKGNFPGRFSGRQFSNSRSEMNVSTLELGDSALYLCASSLSGNNEQFFGPGTRLTVL.

J is TRBJ1-6 and V is TRBV6-5, with 7 bases that match TRBD1. Looked up from germline, CDR1 is MNHEY and CDR2 is SVGAGI. V shed 0 bases, J shed 7 bases, and the junction held 6 bases outside the gene matches. The CDR3 consists of 16 residues. CDR3 region: CASSYSEGARNSPLHF. CDR3 nucleotides: TGTGCCAGCAGTTACTCGGAGGGGGCGAGAAATTCACCCCTCCACTTT.

This sequence joins TRBV29-1 and TRBJ2-7; D gene uncertain. V lost 5 bases to trimming and J lost 5 bases, with 13 bases between them. There are 12 residues in the CDR3. Looked up from germline, CDR1 is SQVTM and CDR2 is ANQGSEA. CDR3 nucleotides: TGCAGCGTTCCCTTAGTGGGCCACGAGCAGTACTTC. Amino acids: CSVPLVGHEQYF.

V is TRBV27 and J is TRBJ1-2, with 8 nucleotides matching TRBD1. V lost 8 bases to trimming and J lost 4 bases; unmatched junction nucleotides: 3. This CDR3 spans 12 amino acids. Germline V gene lookup returns CDR1 MNHEY and CDR2 SMNVEV (reference sequence). The CDR3 DNA is TGTGCCAGCTGGACAGGGCTCTATGGCTACACCTTC. Encoded protein: CASWTGLYGYTF.

The chain carries TRBV27 and TRBJ1-6; 10 bases map to TRBD1. The germline CDR1 and CDR2 sequences are MNHEY and SMNVEV (reference sequence). The CDR3 is 15 residues long. The junction had 6 bases not matched to a gene; V was cut back by 6 bases and J by 7 bases. The CDR3 loop is CASRLDRGANSPLHF. The CDR3 nucleotides read TGTGCCAGCAGGCTGGACAGGGGGGCGAATTCACCCCTCCACTTT.

The genes are TRBV18 and TRBJ1-4; D unresolved. Germline CDR1 and CDR2: KGHSH and LQKENI. The CDR3 totals 16 residues. V was shortened by 0 bases and J by 0 bases, with 8 bases between the two germline ends. Here the CDR3 reads CASSPPHIATNEKLFF. In DNA form, the CDR3 reads TGTGCCAGCTCACCACCCCATATTGCAACTAATGAAAAACTGTTTTTT.